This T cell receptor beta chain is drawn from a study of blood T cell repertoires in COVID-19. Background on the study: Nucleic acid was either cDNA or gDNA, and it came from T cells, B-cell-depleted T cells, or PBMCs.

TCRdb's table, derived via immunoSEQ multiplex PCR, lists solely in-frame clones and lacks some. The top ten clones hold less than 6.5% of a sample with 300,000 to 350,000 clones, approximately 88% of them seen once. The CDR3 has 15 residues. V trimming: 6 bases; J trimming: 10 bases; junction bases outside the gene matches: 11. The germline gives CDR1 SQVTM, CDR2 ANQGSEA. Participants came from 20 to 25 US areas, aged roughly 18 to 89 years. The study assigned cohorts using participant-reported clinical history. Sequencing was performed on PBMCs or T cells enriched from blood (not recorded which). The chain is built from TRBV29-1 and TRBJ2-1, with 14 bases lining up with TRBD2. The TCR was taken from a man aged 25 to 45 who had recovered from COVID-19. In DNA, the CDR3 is TGCAGCGTAGAGCGGACTAGCGGGGGGCATGGGGAGCAGTTCTTC. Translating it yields CSVERTSGGHGEQFF.